These T cell receptor beta chains were read from a single sample in a study of CD8 T cells in ankylosing spondylitis. TCRdb used MiXCR to reprocess the 5' RACE reads, holding one entry per CDR3 protein. The sample includes about 840,000 distinct CDR3 sequences, approximately 10% seen only once; the top ten take under 0.6%. The sample consisted of blood, either unsorted or a sorted T cell fraction (not recorded which). All receptors derive from a male donor with ankylosing spondylitis. The CDR3 runs from the conserved cysteine through the conserved F or W. The D gene is left open where the match is weak. Expanded clones get a size class; other rows say once, few or many, or leave the size out.

clone_size,d_call,v_call,j_call,cdr3_nt,cdr3_aa
few,-,TRBV18,TRBJ2-3,TGTGCCAGCTCTTTAACGAGGCGGGCCGACACAGATACGCAGTATTTT,CASSLTRRADTDTQYF
-,TRBD2,TRBV20-1,TRBJ2-1,TGCAGTGCTAGAGCTAGCGGGGGGGACTCCTACAATGAGCAGTTCTTC,CSARASGGDSYNEQFF
few,-,TRBV6-2/TRBV6-3,TRBJ2-7,TGTGCCAGCAGTACGACGAAGCACGAGCAGTACTTC,CASSTTKHEQYF
-,-,TRBV7-9,TRBJ2-2,TGTGCCAGCAGCATGTTCAACCTGAACACCGGGGAGCTGTTTTTT,CASSMFNLNTGELFF
-,TRBD2,TRBV5-1,TRBJ2-5,TGCGCCAGCAGCTTGAGGGCTAGCGGGCAAGAGACCCAGTACTTC,CASSLRASGQETQYF
few,-,TRBV7-3,TRBJ2-2,TGTGCCAGCAGCTCCTCCCGCGGGGACACCGGGGAGCTGTTTTTT,CASSSSRGDTGELFF
-,TRBD1,TRBV11-1,TRBJ2-1,TGTGCCAGCAGCTTAGGGTATGGGACAGCACTACCCGGTACTGAGCAGTTCTTC,CASSLGYGTALPGTEQFF
-,-,TRBV7-2,TRBJ1-4,TGTGCCAGCAGCTTGACAGGATCGGGAAGTGAAAAACTGTTTTTT,CASSLTGSGSEKLFF
few,TRBD2,TRBV20-1,TRBJ2-1,TGCAGTGCTAGAGTGCCGGGACTAGCGGGAGTTGGACAGTTCTTC,CSARVPGLAGVGQFF
few,-,TRBV7-2,TRBJ2-2,TGTGCCAGCAGCTTAGGTTACAGAGGGTTGGGCGGGGAGCTGTTTTTT,CASSLGYRGLGGELFF
few,TRBD2,TRBV12-3/TRBV12-4,TRBJ2-3,TGTGCCAGCAGGGTTCTAGCGGGCTCCTGGATGGATACGCAGTATTTT,CASRVLAGSWMDTQYF
few,TRBD1,TRBV6-5,TRBJ1-2,TGTGCCAGCAGTTACACACCGAACAGGGGCGGCTACACCTTC,CASSYTPNRGGYTF
-,-,TRBV21-1,TRBJ2-6,TGTGCCAGCAGCAAATCCGGGGGCGCGTCTGGGGCCAACGTCCTGACTTTC,CASSKSGGASGANVLTF
-,-,TRBV4-2,TRBJ1-4,TGTGCCAGCAGCATCCCCGGGACCCCGTCCCAAGGACTGTTTTTT,CASSIPGTPSQGLFF
many,-,TRBV12-3/TRBV12-4,TRBJ2-2,TGTGCCAGCAGTGTACAGGGAGGGGTGTCCGGGGAGCTGTTTTTT,CASSVQGGVSGELFF
-,TRBD1,TRBV6-1,TRBJ1-3,TGTGCCAGCAAGAGGACAGGGACCGGAAACACCATATATTTT,CASKRTGTGNTIYF
-,-,TRBV29-1,TRBJ2-5,TGCAGCGTTGATGGGGCAGGGGGGCAAGAGACCCAGTACTTC,CSVDGAGGQETQYF
few,TRBD2,TRBV7-8,TRBJ2-7,TGTGCCAGCAGCTTTGCGAGCGGGGAACCCTACGAGCAGTACTTC,CASSFASGEPYEQYF
-,TRBD2,TRBV11-2,TRBJ2-5,TGTGCCAGCAGCCCGAGGACTAGCGGGGGCACTCTCGTGACCCAGTACTTC,CASSPRTSGGTLVTQYF
once,-,TRBV5-3,TRBJ2-1,TGTGCCATCGGCCCAGGACCGACGTCCTACAATGAGCAGTTCTTC,CAIGPGPTSYNEQFF
-,TRBD1,TRBV7-2,TRBJ1-1,TGTGCCAGCAGCTTAGCCGATACAGGGGGAAAAGCTTTCTTT,CASSLADTGGKAFF
few,-,TRBV20-1,TRBJ2-3,TGCAGTGCTAGAGCTGGTATGGCCACAGATACGCAGTATTTT,CSARAGMATDTQYF
many,TRBD1,TRBV12-3/TRBV12-4,TRBJ2-1,TGTGCCAGCAGTCCAGGACAGGGCGGGCAGTTCTTC,CASSPGQGGQFF
once,-,TRBV10-3,TRBJ1-2,TGTGCCACCTCTCCGGCGTACGGCTACACCTTC,CATSPAYGYTF
few,TRBD1,TRBV5-6,TRBJ2-7,TGTGCCAGCAGCCCGGGCTTCCTTGGACAGGATGCCTACGAGCAGTACTTC,CASSPGFLGQDAYEQYF
few,-,TRBV7-9,TRBJ1-6,TGTGCCAGCAGCTCGGACCGGGAAGTTTATAATTCACCCCTCCACTTT,CASSSDREVYNSPLHF
-,TRBD1,TRBV20-1,TRBJ2-7,TGCAGTGCTAGAGATTTGGACAGGCCCTCCTACGAGCAGTACTTC,CSARDLDRPSYEQYF
-,TRBD2,TRBV7-6,TRBJ2-3,TGTGCCAGCAGCCCGGGGGGGCGAACTAGCACAGATACGCAGTATTTT,CASSPGGRTSTDTQYF
many,TRBD1,TRBV5-1,TRBJ2-1,TGCGCCAGCAGCGGGTCGACAGGGGGAATTAACAATGAGCAGTTCTTC,CASSGSTGGINNEQFF
few,-,TRBV20-1,TRBJ1-6,TGCAGTGCTGTCCGGGTCAGCTCCTATAATTCACCCCTCCACTTT,CSAVRVSSYNSPLHF
many,-,TRBV28,TRBJ2-2,TGTGCCAGCAGCCGAAGTGGCACCGGGGAGCTGTTTTTT,CASSRSGTGELFF
-,-,TRBV28,TRBJ1-5,TGTGCCAGCAGTTTAGGACGCCGGGTCAATCAGCCCCAGCATTTT,CASSLGRRVNQPQHF
many,TRBD2,TRBV4-3,TRBJ2-7,TGCGCCAGCAGCCAAAGACTAGCGGGAGACTACGAGCAGTACTTC,CASSQRLAGDYEQYF